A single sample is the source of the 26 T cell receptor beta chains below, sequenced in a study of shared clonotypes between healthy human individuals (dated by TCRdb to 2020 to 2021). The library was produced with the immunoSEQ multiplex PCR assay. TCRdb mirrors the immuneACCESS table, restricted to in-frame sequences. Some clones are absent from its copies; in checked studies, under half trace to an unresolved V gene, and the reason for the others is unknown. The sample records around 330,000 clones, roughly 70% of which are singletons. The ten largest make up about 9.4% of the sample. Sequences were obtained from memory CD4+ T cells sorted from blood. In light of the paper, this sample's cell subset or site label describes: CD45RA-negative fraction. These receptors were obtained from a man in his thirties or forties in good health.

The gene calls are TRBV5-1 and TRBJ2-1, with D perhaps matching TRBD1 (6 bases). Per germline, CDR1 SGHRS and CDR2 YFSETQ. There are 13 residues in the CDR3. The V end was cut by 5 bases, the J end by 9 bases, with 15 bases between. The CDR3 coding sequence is TGCGCCAGCAGATGGGGGCCAGTCAGTGAGCAGTTCTTC. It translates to CASRWGPVSEQFF.

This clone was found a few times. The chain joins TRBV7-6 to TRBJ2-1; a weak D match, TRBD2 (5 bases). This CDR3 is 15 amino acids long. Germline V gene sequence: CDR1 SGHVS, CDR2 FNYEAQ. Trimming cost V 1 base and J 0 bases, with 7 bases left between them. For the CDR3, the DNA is TGTGCCAGCAGCTTAGATGGGAGCTCCTACAATGAGCAGTTCTTC. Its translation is CASSLDGSSYNEQFF.

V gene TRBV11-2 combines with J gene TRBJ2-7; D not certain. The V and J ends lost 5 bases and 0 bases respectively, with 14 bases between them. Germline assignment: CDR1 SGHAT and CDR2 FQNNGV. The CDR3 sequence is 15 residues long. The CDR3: CASSPSHDSSYEQYF. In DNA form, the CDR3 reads TGTGCCAGCAGCCCTTCACACGATAGCTCCTACGAGCAGTACTTC.

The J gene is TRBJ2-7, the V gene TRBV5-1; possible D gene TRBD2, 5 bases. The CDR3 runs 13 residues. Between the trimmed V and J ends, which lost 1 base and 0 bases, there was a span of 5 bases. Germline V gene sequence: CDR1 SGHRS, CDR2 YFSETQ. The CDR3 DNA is TGCGCCAGCAGCTTGACTAGCTCCTACGAGCAGTACTTC. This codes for CASSLTSSYEQYF.

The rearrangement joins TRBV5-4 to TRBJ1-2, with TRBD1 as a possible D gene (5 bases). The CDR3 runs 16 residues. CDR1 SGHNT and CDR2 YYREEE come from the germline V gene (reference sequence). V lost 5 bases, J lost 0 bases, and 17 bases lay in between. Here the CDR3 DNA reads TGTGCCAGCAGGGCCGGGACCGACCTTACTAACTATGGCTACACCTTC. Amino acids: CASRAGTDLTNYGYTF.

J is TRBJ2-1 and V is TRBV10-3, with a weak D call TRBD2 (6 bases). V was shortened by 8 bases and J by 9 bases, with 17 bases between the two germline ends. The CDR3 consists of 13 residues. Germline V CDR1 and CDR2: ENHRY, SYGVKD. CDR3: CAIGWDSLGEQFF. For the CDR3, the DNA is TGTGCCATCGGGTGGGACTCTCTCGGTGAGCAGTTCTTC.

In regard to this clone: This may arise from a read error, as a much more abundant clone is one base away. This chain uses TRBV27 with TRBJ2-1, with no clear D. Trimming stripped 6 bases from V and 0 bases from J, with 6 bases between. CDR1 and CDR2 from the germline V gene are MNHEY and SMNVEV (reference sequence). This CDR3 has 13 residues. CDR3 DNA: TGTGCCAGCAGGACCAGCTCCTACAATGAGCAGTTCTTC. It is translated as CASRTSSYNEQFF.

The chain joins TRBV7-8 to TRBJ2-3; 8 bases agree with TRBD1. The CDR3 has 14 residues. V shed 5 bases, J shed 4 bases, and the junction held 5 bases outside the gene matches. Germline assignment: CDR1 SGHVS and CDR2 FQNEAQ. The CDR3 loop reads CASSIQTGADTQYF. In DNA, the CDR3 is TGTGCCAGCAGCATACAGACAGGGGCAGATACGCAGTATTTT.

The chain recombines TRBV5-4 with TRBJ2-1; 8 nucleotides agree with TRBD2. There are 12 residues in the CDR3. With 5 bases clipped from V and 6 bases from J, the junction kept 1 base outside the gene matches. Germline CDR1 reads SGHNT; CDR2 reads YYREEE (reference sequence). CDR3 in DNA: TGTGCCAGCAGGGGACTAGTCAATGAGCAGTTCTTC. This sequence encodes CASRGLVNEQFF.

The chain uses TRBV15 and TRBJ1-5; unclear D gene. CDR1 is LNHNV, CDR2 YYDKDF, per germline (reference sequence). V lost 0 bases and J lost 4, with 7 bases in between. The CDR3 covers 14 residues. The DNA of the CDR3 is TGTGCCACCAGCAGAGATAAGGTGAATCAGCCCCAGCATTTT. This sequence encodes CATSRDKVNQPQHF.

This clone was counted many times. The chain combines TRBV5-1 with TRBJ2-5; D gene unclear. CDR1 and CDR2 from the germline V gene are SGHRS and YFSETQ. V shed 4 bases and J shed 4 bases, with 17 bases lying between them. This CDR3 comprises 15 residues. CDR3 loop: CASSDLYGQGETQYF. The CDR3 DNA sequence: TGCGCCAGCAGCGACCTATATGGTCAAGGAGAGACCCAGTACTTC.

CDR3 in DNA: TGTGCCAGCAAAAGGACTAGCGGGAGGATTCCGTCCCACGAGCAGTACTTC. Amino acid sequence: CASKRTSGRIPSHEQYF. The rearrangement joins TRBV2 to TRBJ2-7, with 14 positions matching TRBD2. Germline CDR1 reads SNHLY; CDR2 reads FYNNEI. Unmatched junction bases numbered 13, after V lost 7 bases and J lost 5 bases. This CDR3 has 17 residues.

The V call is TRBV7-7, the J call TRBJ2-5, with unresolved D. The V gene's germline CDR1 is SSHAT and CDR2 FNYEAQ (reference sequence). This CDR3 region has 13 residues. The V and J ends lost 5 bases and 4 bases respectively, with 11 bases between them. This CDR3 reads CASSPYGTETQYF. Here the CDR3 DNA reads TGTGCCAGCAGCCCCTACGGAACAGAGACCCAGTACTTC.

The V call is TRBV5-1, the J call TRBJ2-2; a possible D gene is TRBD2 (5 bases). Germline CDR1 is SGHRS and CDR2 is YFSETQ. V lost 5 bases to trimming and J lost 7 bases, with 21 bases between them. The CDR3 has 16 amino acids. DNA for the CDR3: TGCGCCAGCAGTCTCGCCGGGCCCCGTGAGGGCGGGGAGCTGTTTTTT. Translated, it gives CASSLAGPREGGELFF.

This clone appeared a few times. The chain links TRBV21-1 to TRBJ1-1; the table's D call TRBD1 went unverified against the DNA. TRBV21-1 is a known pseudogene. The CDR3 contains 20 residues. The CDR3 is CASSKNTSGGQGAGGTEAFF. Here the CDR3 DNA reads TGTGCCAGCAGCAAAAACACCTCCGGCGGACAGGGGGCGGGTGGTACTGAAGCTTTCTTT.

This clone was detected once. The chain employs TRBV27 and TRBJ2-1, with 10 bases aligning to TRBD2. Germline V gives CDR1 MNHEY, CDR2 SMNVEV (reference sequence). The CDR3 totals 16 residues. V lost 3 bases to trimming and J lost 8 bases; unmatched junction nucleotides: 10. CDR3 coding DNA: TGTGCCAGCAGTTTTATAGGGGCTAGCGGGAGTCATGAGCAGTTCTTC. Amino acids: CASSFIGASGSHEQFF.

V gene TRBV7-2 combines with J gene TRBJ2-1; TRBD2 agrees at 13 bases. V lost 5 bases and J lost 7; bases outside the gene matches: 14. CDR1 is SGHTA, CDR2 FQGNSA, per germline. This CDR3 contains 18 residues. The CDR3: CASSPGPGLAGDRNEQFF. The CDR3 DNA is TGTGCCAGCAGCCCCGGTCCAGGACTAGCGGGAGATAGGAATGAGCAGTTCTTC.

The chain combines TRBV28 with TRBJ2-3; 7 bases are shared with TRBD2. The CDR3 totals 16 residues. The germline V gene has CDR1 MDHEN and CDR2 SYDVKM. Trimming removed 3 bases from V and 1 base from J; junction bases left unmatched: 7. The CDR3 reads CASSFREGRGTDTQYF. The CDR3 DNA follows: TGTGCCAGCAGTTTTAGGGAGGGCCGAGGCACAGATACGCAGTATTTT.

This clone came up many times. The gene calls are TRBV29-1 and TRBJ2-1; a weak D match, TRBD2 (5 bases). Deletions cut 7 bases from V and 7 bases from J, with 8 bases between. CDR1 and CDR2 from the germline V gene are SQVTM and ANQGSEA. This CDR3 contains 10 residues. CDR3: CSAWENEQFF. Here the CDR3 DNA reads TGCAGCGCGTGGGAGAATGAGCAGTTCTTC.

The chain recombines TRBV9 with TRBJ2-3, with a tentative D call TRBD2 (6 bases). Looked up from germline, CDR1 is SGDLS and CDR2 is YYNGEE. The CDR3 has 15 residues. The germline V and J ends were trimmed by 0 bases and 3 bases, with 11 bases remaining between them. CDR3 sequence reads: CASSVGASDTDTQYF. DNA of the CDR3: TGTGCCAGCAGCGTAGGGGCTAGCGATACAGATACGCAGTATTTT.

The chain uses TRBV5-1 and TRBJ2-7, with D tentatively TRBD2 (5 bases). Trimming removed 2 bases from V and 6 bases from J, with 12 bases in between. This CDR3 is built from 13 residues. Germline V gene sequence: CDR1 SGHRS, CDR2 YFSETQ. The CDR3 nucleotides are TGCGCCAGCAGCTTTGAACTAGTGGGCGAGCAGTACTTC. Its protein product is CASSFELVGEQYF. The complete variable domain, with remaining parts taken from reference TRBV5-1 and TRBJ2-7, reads KAGVTQTPRYLIKTRGQQVTLSCSPISGHRSVSWYQQTPGQGLQFLFEYFSETQRNKGNFPGRFSGRQFSNSRSEMNVSTLELGDSALYLCASSFELVGEQYFGPGTRLTVT.

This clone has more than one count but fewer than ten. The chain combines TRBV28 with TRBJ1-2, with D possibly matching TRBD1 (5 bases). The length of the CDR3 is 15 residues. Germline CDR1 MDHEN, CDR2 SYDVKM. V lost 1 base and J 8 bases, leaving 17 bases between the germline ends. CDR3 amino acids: CASSLSLSGLGGYTF. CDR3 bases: TGTGCCAGCAGTTTATCCCTTTCGGGGCTTGGGGGCTACACCTTC.

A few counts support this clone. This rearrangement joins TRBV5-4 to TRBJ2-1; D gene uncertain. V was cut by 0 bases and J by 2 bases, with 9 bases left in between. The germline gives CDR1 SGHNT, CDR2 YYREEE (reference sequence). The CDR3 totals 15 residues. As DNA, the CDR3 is TGTGCCAGCAGCTTGGGGACCGAGACCTACAATGAGCAGTTCTTC. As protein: CASSLGTETYNEQFF.

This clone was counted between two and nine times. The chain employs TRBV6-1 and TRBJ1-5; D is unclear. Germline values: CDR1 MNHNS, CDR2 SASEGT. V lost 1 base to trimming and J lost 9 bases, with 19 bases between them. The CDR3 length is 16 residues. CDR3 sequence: CASSEGLGSSTLPQHF. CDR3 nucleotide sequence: TGTGCCAGCAGTGAAGGCCTGGGCAGTTCAACACTGCCCCAGCATTTT.

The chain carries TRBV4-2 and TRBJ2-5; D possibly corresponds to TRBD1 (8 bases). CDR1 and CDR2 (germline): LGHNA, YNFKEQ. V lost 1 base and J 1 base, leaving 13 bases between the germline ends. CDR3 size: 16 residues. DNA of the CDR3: TGTGCCAGCAGCCAAGGGACAGGGAGGGGCCAAGAGACCCAGTACTTC. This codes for CASSQGTGRGQETQYF.

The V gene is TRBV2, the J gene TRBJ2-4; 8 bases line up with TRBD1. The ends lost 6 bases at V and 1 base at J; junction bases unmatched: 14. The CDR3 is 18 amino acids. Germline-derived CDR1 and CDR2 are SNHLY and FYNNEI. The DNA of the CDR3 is TGTGCCAGCAGCAGTGGACTGGGGACAGGTGGGGCCAAAAACATTCAGTACTTC. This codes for CASSSGLGTGGAKNIQYF.